This passage covers 20 T cell receptor beta chains from one sample sequenced in a study of cytomegalovirus exposure and HLA in healthy donors. Method: immunoSEQ multiplex PCR; TCRdb's copy keeps in-frame clones and lacks some. The sample records tens of thousands of clones, 84% being singletons. The sample comprised PBMCs. The receptor source for this set is a woman aged 18-30 years in good health and CMV-seropositive.

The V gene is TRBV7-2, the J gene TRBJ2-1, with 9 bases fitting TRBD1. The CDR3 contains 15 residues. CDR1 is SGHTA, CDR2 FQGNSA, per germline. The trim removed 4 bases at V and 3 bases at J, leaving 4 bases unmatched. The CDR3 region has the DNA TGTGCCAGCAGCTACGGACAGGGGAACTACAATGAGCAGTTCTTC. Residues: CASSYGQGNYNEQFF.

The chain is built from TRBV10-3 and TRBJ2-3, with 9 bases matching TRBD2. Trimming removed 4 bases from V and 1 base from J; junction bases left unmatched: 6. In germline, CDR1 is ENHRY, CDR2 SYGVKD. CDR3 length: 16 amino acids. This CDR3 is CAISARAGGGTDTQYF. The CDR3 nucleotides are TGTGCCATCAGTGCCCGAGCGGGGGGAGGCACAGATACGCAGTATTTT.

The chain couples TRBV14 to TRBJ1-1, with 8 positions matching TRBD1. The germline V gene has CDR1 SGHDN and CDR2 FVKESK. CDR3 length: 14 residues. Germline trimming cut 2 bases from V and 4 bases from J; bases unmatched to any gene: 3. The CDR3 DNA reads as TGTGCCAGCAGCCAACTGACAGGGGTCACTGAAGCTTTCTTT. Amino acid sequence: CASSQLTGVTEAFF.

The rearrangement joins TRBV4-1 to TRBJ1-1, with 7 bases that match TRBD1. V dropped 1 base and J dropped 6; count of bases not matched to a gene: 5. This CDR3 is 14 amino acids long. The germline CDR1 and CDR2 sequences are MGHRA and YSYEKL. The CDR3 reads CASSQGRQGAEAFF. As DNA, the CDR3 is TGCGCCAGCAGCCAAGGTCGGCAGGGGGCTGAAGCTTTCTTT.

The chain employs TRBV6-6 and TRBJ2-1; D is perhaps TRBD2 (5 bases). Trimming took 5 bases from V and 3 from J, leaving 14 bases between them. The V gene's germline CDR1 is MNHNY and CDR2 SVGAGI (reference sequence). The CDR3 contains 15 residues. The CDR3 loop reads CASSGSGVRYNEQFF. The CDR3, as DNA: TGTGCCAGCAGTGGAAGCGGCGTTCGCTACAATGAGCAGTTCTTC.

In this sample, this clone turned up once. The rearrangement links TRBV6-5 to TRBJ2-7, with a tentative D call TRBD2 (7 bases). CDR3 size: 15 residues. From germline, CDR1 is MNHEY and CDR2 SVGAGI. Trimming left V 2 bases short and J 2 bases short, with 13 bases between. CDR3 sequence (DNA): TGTGCCAGCAGTTACGGGGGGGCTAGGCCCTACGAGCAGTACTTC. Encoded protein: CASSYGGARPYEQYF.

The rearrangement links TRBV19 to TRBJ1-2; 7 bases are a match to TRBD1. The CDR3 is 15 residues long. Germline V gene data show CDR1 as LNHDA and CDR2 as SQIVND (reference sequence). J gave up 1 base and V 8 bases, and 10 bases lay outside the gene matches. The CDR3 loop reads CASSDTGEINYGYTF. DNA of the CDR3: TGTGCCAGTTCCGACACAGGGGAGATTAACTATGGCTACACCTTC.

This clone was seen once. This chain joins TRBV7-2 and TRBJ2-3; possible D gene TRBD1, 7 bases. This CDR3 contains 15 residues. Germline V gene data show CDR1 as SGHTA and CDR2 as FQGNSA. Trimming removed 1 base from V and 4 bases from J, with 12 bases in between. The DNA for the CDR3 is TGTGCCAGCAGCTTAGAGGGCAGGGGGGCAGATACGCAGTATTTT. It specifies CASSLEGRGADTQYF.

The V gene is TRBV5-6, the J gene TRBJ1-2, with TRBD1 matching over 8 bases. This CDR3 has 18 amino acids. V shed 4 bases and J 2 bases; nucleotides not matched to a gene: 16. The germline CDR1 and CDR2 sequences are SGHDT and YYEEEE. CDR3 coding DNA: TGTGCCAGCAGCGTACAGACAGGGGCCGGAACCTACAACTATGGCTACACCTTC. Translating gives CASSVQTGAGTYNYGYTF.

This clone appeared a single time. The chain is built from TRBV28 and TRBJ2-7, with TRBD1 identical over 11 bases. The ends lost 3 bases at V and 6 bases at J; junction bases unmatched: 10. CDR3 size: 16 residues. Germline V gene sequence: CDR1 MDHEN, CDR2 SYDVKM. The CDR3 sequence is CASSFEGQGVDGEQYF. CDR3 coding DNA: TGTGCCAGCAGTTTTGAGGGACAGGGGGTTGATGGCGAGCAGTACTTC.

The chain carries TRBV10-3 and TRBJ2-2; D unclear. Trimming shortened V by 0 bases and J by 5 bases, and 10 bases separated the two germline ends. Germline V gene lookup returns CDR1 ENHRY and CDR2 SYGVKD. This CDR3 is 15 amino acids long. CDR3 amino acids: CAISESRYGTGELFF. The CDR3 nucleotides read TGTGCCATCAGTGAGTCGAGGTACGGGACCGGGGAGCTGTTTTTT.

J is TRBJ1-4 and V is TRBV6-1, with 7 bases aligning to TRBD1. J was trimmed by 2 bases and V by 9 bases; bases with no gene match: 9. The CDR3 has 15 residues. Per the germline V gene, CDR1 is MNHNS and CDR2 is SASEGT. Here the CDR3 reads CARTPGTATNEKLFF. The DNA of the CDR3 is TGTGCCAGAACCCCAGGGACAGCCACTAATGAAAAACTGTTTTTT.

This clone is categorized as medium-sized. The chain employs TRBV5-1 and TRBJ2-1, with 12 nucleotides matching TRBD1. The CDR3 sequence is 16 residues long. Unmatched junction bases numbered 8, after V lost 4 bases and J lost 6 bases. Germline CDR1 SGHRS, CDR2 YFSETQ. The CDR3 is CASSTGQGALFNEQFF. CDR3 DNA: TGCGCCAGCAGCACGGGACAGGGGGCTTTATTCAATGAGCAGTTCTTC.

The rearrangement joins TRBV13 to TRBJ2-1; maybe TRBD1 (6 bases). The V gene lost 9 bases and the J gene lost 0 bases, with 12 bases spanning the gap. This CDR3 is 14 amino acids long. The V gene's germline CDR1 is PRHDT and CDR2 FYEKMQ (reference sequence). The DNA of the CDR3 is TGTGCCAGTACAGGGTCTAGCTCCTACAATGAGCAGTTCTTC. Translating it yields CASTGSSSYNEQFF.

This CDR3 reads CAWSRGTADEKLFF. In nucleotides, the CDR3 is TGTGCCTGGAGCCGGGGGACAGCAGATGAAAAACTGTTTTTT. The V gene is TRBV30, the J gene TRBJ1-4; TRBD1 agrees at 7 bases. CDR3 length equals 14 residues. V was clipped by 3 bases and J by 6 bases; unmatched bases: 7. The germline V gene has CDR1 GTSNPN and CDR2 SVGIG (reference sequence).

The chain carries TRBV5-6 and TRBJ1-2; D may be TRBD1 (5 bases). V lost 4 bases, J lost 4 bases, and 11 bases lay in between. The CDR3 sequence is 13 residues long. In germline, CDR1 is SGHDT, CDR2 YYEEEE. The DNA of the CDR3 is TGTGCCAGCAGCCCCGGAAGGGGCTATGGCTACACCTTC. Protein sequence: CASSPGRGYGYTF.

This chain links TRBV7-2 with TRBJ2-1; 7 positions match TRBD2. Germline V CDR1 and CDR2: SGHTA, FQGNSA. The CDR3 has 12 residues. The ends lost 11 bases at V and 3 bases at J; junction bases unmatched: 4. This CDR3 is CAGRDYYNEQFF. The CDR3, as DNA: TGTGCCGGGAGGGACTACTACAATGAGCAGTTCTTC.

The V call is TRBV5-1, the J call TRBJ1-4; D ambiguous. Germline values: CDR1 SGHRS, CDR2 YFSETQ. The CDR3 runs to 14 residues. V was clipped by 5 bases and J by 8 bases, with 16 bases between them. This CDR3 reads CASRLTPGKEKLFF. As DNA, the CDR3 is TGCGCCAGCAGACTGACTCCCGGCAAGGAAAAACTGTTTTTT.

The rearrangement uses TRBV9 and TRBJ1-5; possible D gene TRBD1, 6 bases. Germline lookup yields CDR1 SGDLS and CDR2 YYNGEE. This CDR3 has 15 amino acids. V was trimmed by 0 bases and J by 1 base, leaving 8 bases between them. The DNA of the CDR3 is TGTGCCAGCAGCGTAGGGGGGCAGAGCAATCAGCCCCAGCATTTT. Amino acids: CASSVGGQSNQPQHF.

CDR3 protein: CASSPTGVASTGELFF. CDR3 DNA sequence: TGTGCCAGCTCACCGACAGGAGTCGCCAGCACCGGGGAGCTGTTTTTT. J is TRBJ2-2 and V is TRBV18, with D possibly matching TRBD1 (6 bases). CDR1 and CDR2 (germline): KGHSH, LQKENI. The CDR3 length is 16 residues. Trimming stripped 3 bases from V and 4 bases from J, with 15 bases between.